The TCR delta chain under discussion was sequenced for a study of Vδ1+ human thymocytes. Study findings and constraints: Thymic TRG and TRD repertoires appeared highly polyclonal, with Gaussian CDR3 length distributions.

Trimming removed 5 bases at V and 0 bases at J, with 13 bases between. In germline, CDR1 is GEAIGNYY, CDR2 EKD. This CDR3 is built from 17 residues. Thymocytes were sorted as CD3+ TCRVdelta1+ TCRVdelta2- after alphabeta T cell depletion. Extracted RNA was reverse transcribed into cDNA. Pooled V-gene forward primers with one constant-region reverse primer generated the CDR3 amplicons by multiplex PCR. With CATT, TCRdb re-called clones from the multiplex PCR reads. The sample yields about 73,000 delta-chain clones, about 30% seen once. Only a few counts were recorded for this clone. The target antigen is unknown.

Material for sequencing was Vdelta1+ gamma-delta thymocytes from the thymus. Subset meaning: FACS-sorted CD3+ TCRalphabeta- TCRVdelta1+ TCRVdelta2- thymocytes. The genes are TRDV2 and TRDJ3; TRDD3 is a possible D gene (5 bases). The TCR originated in a boy under three years old who had congenital heart surgery. The CDR3 sequence: CACGANTRSWDTRQMFF. The CDR3 DNA sequence: TGTGCCTGTGGCGCGAATACGCGCTCCTGGGACACCCGACAGATGTTTTTC.